These 24 T cell receptor beta chains originate from one sample sequenced in a study of CXCR3-negative and CXCR3-positive naive CD8 T cells. UMI labels and 5' RACE were used to prepare the TRB cDNA libraries. TCRdb reprocessed the 5' RACE reads, with one entry per CDR3 protein and no DNA. This sample contains approximately 74,000 distinct CDR3 sequences. The sequenced sample was naive CXCR3- CD8+ T cells from blood. Subset specified: CD45RO-CCR7+CD27+CD95- naive CD8+ T cells lacking CXCR3 (TNR3-). These receptors were taken from a human donor in good health. Some clones in this sample may be carry-over from other donors' samples.

The chain couples TRBV2 to TRBJ2-1; TCRdb proposes TRBD1, but this gene call is untestable without DNA. The CDR3 has 13 residues. Germline CDR1 is SNHLY and CDR2 is FYNNEI. CDR3: CASSEVGGLGGFF.

This chain uses TRBV11-2 with TRBJ2-7. Per the germline V gene, CDR1 is SGHAT and CDR2 is FQNNGV. This CDR3 is built from 13 residues. CDR3 sequence: CASSLMYPYEQYF.

The rearrangement uses TRBV12-3 or TRBV12-4 and TRBJ1-5; TCRdb names TRBD1, which stays unverified in the absence of DNA. This CDR3 is built from 15 residues. CDR3: CASSPSHNPIEPQHF.

The chain carries TRBV29-1 and TRBJ2-2. Germline CDR1 reads SQVTM; CDR2 reads ANQGSEA. The CDR3 is made up of 13 amino acids. The CDR3: CSVAVGIAGELFF.

The genes are TRBV7-6 and TRBJ1-4. Germline V gene lookup returns CDR1 SGHVS and CDR2 FNYEAQ. The CDR3 runs 13 residues. The CDR3 region is CASSHRNNEKLFF.

The chain carries TRBV25-1 and TRBJ2-7. This CDR3 is 14 amino acids long. CDR1 is MGHDK, CDR2 SYGVNS, per germline. Here the CDR3 reads CASSRVGSSYEQYF.

The CDR3 loop reads CASSPSAHWEKLFF. This chain links TRBV12-3 or TRBV12-4 with TRBJ1-4; TCRdb names TRBD1, which stays unverified in the absence of DNA. This CDR3 has 14 amino acids.

This rearrangement joins TRBV7-8 to TRBJ1-1; the TCRdb D gene call, TRBD1, has no DNA to confirm it. Germline assignment: CDR1 SGHVS and CDR2 FQNEAQ. This CDR3 spans 14 amino acids. CDR3 sequence reads: CASVGWTGDTEAFF.

This rearrangement joins TRBV12-3 or TRBV12-4 to TRBJ2-3; TCRdb outputs TRBD2, but without DNA this stays unchecked. This CDR3 has 16 residues. CDR3 in amino acids: CASSFWLAGVGDTQYF.

The rearrangement joins TRBV25-1 to TRBJ2-2. CDR3 length equals 13 residues. In germline, CDR1 is MGHDK, CDR2 SYGVNS. The CDR3 loop is CASSEYYDGELFF.

This rearrangement joins TRBV27 to TRBJ2-1; TCRdb selects TRBD2, and the lack of DNA leaves this call unchecked. The CDR3 sequence is 15 residues long. CDR1 is MNHEY, CDR2 SMNVEV, per germline (reference sequence). The CDR3 loop reads CASSLSVFGPREQFF.

The genes are TRBV29-1 and TRBJ2-7. This CDR3 is built from 13 residues. Germline V gene data show CDR1 as SQVTM and CDR2 as ANQGSEA. The CDR3 sequence is CSVGGGSSYEQYF.

V gene TRBV7-9 combines with J gene TRBJ2-5; TCRdb names TRBD2, which stays unverified in the absence of DNA. The CDR3 consists of 17 residues. CDR1 is SEHNR, CDR2 FQNEAQ, per germline (reference sequence). The CDR3 sequence: CASSLAGISGRSETQYF.

The chain joins TRBV15 to TRBJ2-2. The CDR3 is 15 residues long. Germline-derived CDR1 and CDR2 are LNHNV and YYDKDF (reference sequence). The CDR3 spells CATSRDRGYTGELFF.

The chain employs TRBV7-9 and TRBJ2-7; TCRdb calls TRBD1, which cannot be checked without DNA. The CDR3 has 13 amino acids. Germline V gene lookup returns CDR1 SEHNR and CDR2 FQNEAQ (reference sequence). CDR3 in amino acids: CASAGTGDYEQYF.

The J gene is TRBJ2-1, the V gene TRBV7-9; the D call of TRBD2 rests on TCRdb alone, since no DNA is present to check it. The CDR3 runs to 18 residues. Germline CDR1 is SEHNR and CDR2 is FQNEAQ (reference sequence). CDR3 sequence: CASSSRGLAGGPGNEQLF.

V gene TRBV28 combines with J gene TRBJ2-3; TCRdb outputs TRBD2, but without DNA this stays unchecked. The CDR3 is 16 amino acids. CDR1 and CDR2 from the germline V gene are MDHEN and SYDVKM. The chain's CDR3 is CASSLWASGSGDTQYF.

This chain links TRBV5-6 with TRBJ2-5. The CDR3 is made up of 15 amino acids. Per germline, CDR1 SGHDT and CDR2 YYEEEE. CDR3 in amino acids: CASSLGVYSQETQYF. The whole variable domain, filled in from reference TRBV5-6 and TRBJ2-5, reads DAGVTQSPTHLIKTRGQQVTLRCSPKSGHDTVSWYQQALGQGPQFIFQYYEEEERQRGNFPDRFSGHQFPNYSSELNVNALLLGDSALYLCASSLGVYSQETQYFGPGTRLLVL.

The V call is TRBV5-1, the J call TRBJ1-5. This CDR3 region has 14 residues. The germline CDR1 and CDR2 sequences are SGHRS and YFSETQ. CDR3 sequence reads: CASSLRRVNQPQHF.

CDR3 in amino acids: CSVEGLAESSYEQYF. The genes are TRBV29-1 and TRBJ2-7; absent DNA, TCRdb's TRBD2 call cannot be checked. Germline V gene data show CDR1 as SQVTM and CDR2 as ANQGSEA. The CDR3 runs to 15 residues.

The chain employs TRBV5-6 and TRBJ2-1. This CDR3 has 14 amino acids. Germline CDR1 is SGHDT and CDR2 is YYEEEE. The CDR3 loop reads CASSLGTGYNEQFF. The variable domain in full, with the rest retrieved from reference TRBV5-6 and TRBJ2-1, is DAGVTQSPTHLIKTRGQQVTLRCSPKSGHDTVSWYQQALGQGPQFIFQYYEEEERQRGNFPDRFSGHQFPNYSSELNVNALLLGDSALYLCASSLGTGYNEQFFGPGTRLTVL.

The V call is TRBV4-3, the J call TRBJ2-5; checking the TCRdb D call of TRBD2 is not possible without DNA. Germline CDR1 is LGHNA and CDR2 is YSLEER. The CDR3 extends over 15 amino acids. The CDR3 sequence is CASSQGIAGQETQYF.

The V call is TRBV15, the J call TRBJ2-7; TCRdb indicates TRBD1, and absent DNA this call remains unverified. CDR3 length equals 14 residues. Looked up from germline, CDR1 is LNHNV and CDR2 is YYDKDF (reference sequence). This chain's CDR3 is CATSRDHIPSEQYF. Complete variable domain (other parts from reference TRBV15 and TRBJ2-7): DAMVIQNPRYQVTQFGKPVTLSCSQTLNHNVMYWYQQKSSQAPKLLFHYYDKDFNNEADTPDNFQSRRPNTSFCFLDIRSPGLGDTAMYLCATSRDHIPSEQYFGPGTRLTVT.

V usage is TRBV20-1 and J usage is TRBJ1-1; TCRdb reports TRBD1, a call that lacks DNA to check it against. The CDR3 contains 12 residues. The germline CDR1 and CDR2 sequences are DFQATT and SNEGSKA (reference sequence). CDR3 residues: CSAREGAWEAFF.